This T cell receptor beta chain was found in a study of cytomegalovirus exposure and HLA in healthy donors. Study-wide points: Later analysis associated a missense DCLRE1C variant with TCR beta V- and J-gene trimming.

PCR was performed using 60 Vbeta and 13 Jbeta primers. TCRdb's table, derived via immunoSEQ multiplex PCR, lists solely in-frame clones and lacks some. The sample consists of approximately 140,000 clones, 75% to 80% of them appearing once. A remark on this clone: The antigen remains unidentified.

This sequence originates from a woman in her sixties in good health and CMV-seronegative. Sequencing was carried out using PBMCs.

In DNA, the CDR3 is TGTGCCAGCAGTTTACTCCCCGGGTTGTCTGGCTACACCTTC. This sequence encodes CASSLLPGLSGYTF. The rearrangement links TRBV27 to TRBJ1-2; D gene uncertain. In germline, CDR1 is MNHEY, CDR2 SMNVEV (reference sequence). The CDR3 runs 14 residues. V dropped 2 bases and J dropped 7 bases, with 14 bases sitting between them.